This T cell receptor beta chain was captured by sequencing in a study of cytomegalovirus exposure and HLA in healthy donors. Researchers ran the PCR with 60 Vbeta and 13 Jbeta primers. Sequencing was performed with immunoSEQ multiplex PCR; in TCRdb, only in-frame clones are kept and a portion is missing. The sample lists some 160,000 clones; 75% to 90% were seen once. The length of the CDR3 is 15 residues. Germline V gene data show CDR1 as SGHRS and CDR2 as YFSETQ. Trimming at V came to 2 bases and at J to 0 bases, leaving 1 base not matched to a gene. Study observations and caveats: Despite most TCR sequences being rare, some public TCRs occurred in many donors. Differences between HLA loci emerged in a later analysis of TCR association rates, with DRB1 most and HLA-C fewest. It was taken for granted in presence/absence analyses that sequencing depth across donors was roughly uniform.

With regard to this clone: Its matching antigen is unknown.

The sequencing input was PBMCs. The sequence derives from a young woman in good health and CMV-seronegative. V and J are TRBV5-1 and TRBJ2-1; 8 nucleotides line up with TRBD2. This CDR3 is CASSFSGVSYNEQFF. The CDR3 coding sequence is TGCGCCAGCAGCTTTAGCGGGGTCTCCTACAATGAGCAGTTCTTC.